What follows describes a single T cell receptor beta chain. In Cohort 3, a recovered donor had either two negative PCRs, clearance, or symptom resolution. Original analysis: Amplification from reference gene primers served as the basis for estimated nucleated cell counts. The assay was immunoSEQ multiplex PCR, and TCRdb's table has in-frame clones only and misses some. V, J and clone size are taken as reported in that table, and D and trimming were inferred from the DNA itself. The sample includes 150,000 to 200,000 clones, 89% seen only once; the top ten take about 0.8%. The entry originates in a study of blood T cell repertoires in COVID-19. The V and J ends lost 4 bases and 1 base, in that order; junction bases with no gene match: 3. CDR3 length: 14 amino acids. Per germline, CDR1 KGHSH and CDR2 LQKENI.

Sequencing input: PBMCs or T cells enriched from blood (not recorded which). The rearrangement uses TRBV18 and TRBJ2-5; 7 bases are shared with TRBD1. This clonotype was obtained from a woman under 30 who had recovered from COVID-19. The CDR3 DNA follows: TGTGCCAGCTCACTTGGACAGGTCCAAGAGACCCAGTACTTC. Protein product: CASSLGQVQETQYF.